This passage covers 23 T cell receptor beta chains from one sample sequenced in a study of blood T cell repertoires in COVID-19. Using immunoSEQ multiplex PCR, the repertoire was profiled, and TCRdb retains in-frame clones only, with some absent. The sample has about 410,000 clones, about nine tenths seen once. The sample taken for sequencing was PBMCs or T cells enriched from blood (not recorded which). The origin of the receptors is a man aged 18 to 29 who had recovered from COVID-19.

This chain connects TRBV19 to TRBJ2-7; perhaps TRBD2 as D (6 bases). Germline CDR1 reads LNHDA; CDR2 reads SQIVND (reference sequence). V dropped 4 bases and J dropped 6 bases, with 22 bases sitting between them. The CDR3 runs to 16 residues. The CDR3 reads CASSNREKMIPGEQYF. The CDR3 region has the DNA TGTGCCAGTAGTAATCGGGAGAAGATGATTCCGGGCGAGCAGTACTTC.

This sequence joins TRBV5-1 and TRBJ2-2; TRBD1 matches 12 bases. The CDR3 consists of 15 residues. V gave up 4 bases and J gave up 10 bases; unmatched junction bases: 8. Germline V CDR1 and CDR2: SGHRS, YFSETQ. The CDR3 here is CASSPTGTGGVELFF. CDR3 bases: TGCGCCAGCAGCCCCACCGGGACAGGGGGCGTGGAGCTGTTTTTT.

This chain joins TRBV6-5 and TRBJ1-6; 8 nucleotides align to TRBD1. Unmatched junction bases numbered 3, after V lost 6 bases and J lost 5 bases. The CDR3 sequence is 14 residues long. Germline CDR1 and CDR2: MNHEY and SVGAGI. CDR3 sequence reads: CASSPGQDNSPLHF. CDR3 nucleotides: TGTGCCAGCAGCCCGGGACAGGATAATTCACCCCTCCACTTT.

The chain is built from TRBV19 and TRBJ2-7; 7 bases agree with TRBD1. The germline V gene encodes CDR1 LNHDA and CDR2 SQIVND (reference sequence). Losses at the gene ends were 6 bases for V and 2 bases for J; bases not matched to a gene: 7. This CDR3 contains 14 residues. The CDR3, as DNA: TGTGCCAGTAGGGCGGGTGACAGGGCCTACGAGCAGTACTTC. Residues: CASRAGDRAYEQYF.

This chain links TRBV9 with TRBJ2-7; tentative D call: TRBD2 (6 bases). The CDR3 runs 15 residues. Germline V gene sequence: CDR1 SGDLS, CDR2 YYNGEE. Trimming cost V 4 bases and J 5 bases, with 19 bases left between them. The CDR3 bases are TGTGCCAGCAGCTTCGACGGGCGGGATGGGAACGAGCAGTACTTC. It codes for CASSFDGRDGNEQYF.

J is TRBJ1-5 and V is TRBV28; 9 bases are shared with TRBD1. After removal of 6 bases from V and 3 bases from J, the junction contained 3 bases not matched to a gene. CDR3 length: 14 residues. Germline CDR1 MDHEN, CDR2 SYDVKM. The CDR3 nucleotides are TGTGCCAGCAGCAGGACAGGGGACAATCAGCCCCAGCATTTT. Its translation is CASSRTGDNQPQHF.

V usage is TRBV7-9 and J usage is TRBJ2-1; D remains unclear. Germline V gene data show CDR1 as SEHNR and CDR2 as FQNEAQ (reference sequence). CDR3 size: 16 residues. V lost 5 bases and J 3 bases, leaving 17 bases between the germline ends. The DNA of the CDR3 is TGTGCCAGCAGCACCTCCGGCGCGGAGTTCTACAATGAGCAGTTCTTC. It yields the protein CASSTSGAEFYNEQFF. The full variable domain, completed using reference TRBV7-9 and TRBJ2-1, is DTGVSQNPRHKITKRGQNVTFRCDPISEHNRLYWYRQTLGQGPEFLTYFQNEAQLEKSRLLSDRFSAERPKGSFSTLEIQRTEQGDSAMYLCASSTSGAEFYNEQFFGPGTRLTVL.

V is TRBV6-5 and J is TRBJ1-2; tentatively, D is TRBD1 (5 bases). The CDR3 totals 15 residues. V shed 10 bases and J shed 6 bases, with 24 bases lying between them. The germline CDR1 and CDR2 sequences are MNHEY and SVGAGI. For the CDR3, the DNA is TGTGCCACTCCGCCCCCGGGCAGGCGGGGGAATGGCTACACCTTC. This gives the protein CATPPPGRRGNGYTF.

The chain recombines TRBV28 with TRBJ2-2; possibly TRBD1 for D (6 bases). The germline CDR1 and CDR2 sequences are MDHEN and SYDVKM. The CDR3 loop spans 14 amino acids. Trimming left V 7 bases short and J 3 bases short, with 12 bases between. In DNA, the CDR3 is TGTGCCAGCAAATCAGGACAGTACACCGGGGAGCTGTTTTTT. It specifies CASKSGQYTGELFF.

The V call is TRBV15, the J call TRBJ2-3; 8 bases align to TRBD2. Germline V CDR1 and CDR2: LNHNV, YYDKDF (reference sequence). Trimming cost V 5 bases and J 6 bases; bases outside gene matches: 10. The CDR3 is 15 residues long. CDR3: CATSARAGASDTQYF. DNA for the CDR3: TGTGCCACCAGCGCAAGAGCGGGAGCATCGGATACGCAGTATTTT.

This rearrangement joins TRBV5-4 to TRBJ1-5; maybe TRBD1 (6 bases). V was trimmed by 4 bases and J by 3 bases, leaving 14 bases between them. CDR1 is SGHNT, CDR2 YYREEE, per germline (reference sequence). There are 15 residues in the CDR3. CDR3 loop: CASSRGADPNQPQHF. CDR3 bases: TGTGCCAGCAGCCGGGGGGCGGACCCCAATCAGCCCCAGCATTTT. Full variable domain (missing parts from reference TRBV5-4 and TRBJ1-5): ETGVTQSPTHLIKTRGQQVTLRCSSQSGHNTVSWYQQALGQGPQFIFQYYREEENGRGNFPPRFSGLQFPNYSSELNVNALELDDSALYLCASSRGADPNQPQHFGDGTRLSIL.

The gene calls are TRBV29-1 and TRBJ2-1; TRBD2 might be the D (5 bases). There are 13 residues in the CDR3. With 6 bases removed from V and 5 bases from J, the gap between germline ends came to 14 bases. Germline-derived CDR1 and CDR2 are SQVTM and ANQGSEA. CDR3 in amino acids: CSVEAWTDNEQFF. The CDR3, as DNA: TGCAGCGTGGAGGCGTGGACCGACAATGAGCAGTTCTTC.

The V gene is TRBV5-1, the J gene TRBJ2-1; TRBD2 aligns across 8 bases. The V and J ends lost 1 base and 3 bases, in that order; junction bases with no gene match: 6. CDR1 is SGHRS and CDR2 is YFSETQ in the germline V gene. The CDR3 sequence is 16 residues long. CDR3 DNA sequence: TGCGCCAGCAGCTTGCGACCAGCGGGGGACTACAATGAGCAGTTCTTC. This codes for CASSLRPAGDYNEQFF.

V usage is TRBV27 and J usage is TRBJ2-3; D possibly corresponds to TRBD2 (6 bases). Trimming took off 6 bases at V and 4 bases at J, with 20 bases between the two ends. This CDR3 has 16 amino acids. Germline CDR1 is MNHEY and CDR2 is SMNVEV (reference sequence). This chain's CDR3 is CASRDRGTGASDTQYF. The CDR3 DNA follows: TGTGCCAGCAGGGACCGAGGGACGGGAGCCTCAGATACGCAGTATTTT.

The gene calls are TRBV5-1 and TRBJ1-2; TRBD1 aligns across 8 bases. The trim removed 6 bases at V and 0 bases at J, leaving 4 bases unmatched. Germline assignment: CDR1 SGHRS and CDR2 YFSETQ. The length of the CDR3 is 14 residues. This CDR3 is CASTLDRANYGYTF. The CDR3 nucleotides are TGCGCCAGCACCCTGGACAGGGCTAACTATGGCTACACCTTC.

V is TRBV11-2 and J is TRBJ1-6, with 8 bases lining up with TRBD1. V was clipped by 3 bases and J by 5 bases; unmatched bases: 3. Germline V gives CDR1 SGHAT, CDR2 FQNNGV. The CDR3 consists of 15 residues. Here the CDR3 reads CASSFGTGNNSPLHF. CDR3 DNA: TGTGCCAGCAGCTTCGGGACAGGAAATAATTCACCCCTCCACTTT. Full variable domain (outside the CDR3, taken from reference TRBV11-2 and TRBJ1-6): EAGVAQSPRYKIIEKRQSVAFWCNPISGHATLYWYQQILGQGPKLLIQFQNNGVVDDSQLPKDRFSAERLKGVDSTLKIQPAKLEDSAVYLCASSFGTGNNSPLHFGNGTRLTVT.

This chain links TRBV11-2 with TRBJ2-5, with D hard to call. The CDR3 contains 11 residues. V shed 6 bases and J shed 3 bases, with 5 bases lying between them. Germline CDR1 SGHAT, CDR2 FQNNGV. Here the CDR3 reads CASSHKETQYF. The DNA for the CDR3 is TGTGCCAGCAGTCACAAAGAGACCCAGTACTTC.

The chain employs TRBV6-5 and TRBJ2-3; TRBD2 matches 9 bases. Germline-derived CDR1 and CDR2 are MNHEY and SVGAGI. V gave up 5 bases and J gave up 4 bases; unmatched junction bases: 7. The CDR3 runs 15 residues. The CDR3 loop is CASSTAGGPPDTQYF. Here the CDR3 DNA reads TGTGCCAGCAGTACGGCGGGAGGGCCTCCAGATACGCAGTATTTT.

The rearrangement links TRBV5-6 to TRBJ2-7; 9 positions agree with TRBD2. V shed 3 bases, J shed 5 bases, and the junction held 9 bases outside the gene matches. CDR1 and CDR2 from the germline V gene are SGHDT and YYEEEE. The CDR3 sequence is 15 residues long. This CDR3 reads CASSWTRAGGHEQYF. Written as DNA, the CDR3 is TGTGCCAGCAGCTGGACGCGTGCGGGGGGGCACGAGCAGTACTTC.

The chain uses TRBV5-1 and TRBJ2-3; D is undetermined. In germline, CDR1 is SGHRS, CDR2 YFSETQ. V shed 0 bases and J shed 4 bases, with 12 bases lying between them. CDR3 length: 15 amino acids. The CDR3 here is CASSLATPIADTQYF. The DNA of the CDR3 is TGCGCCAGCAGCTTGGCGACTCCTATTGCAGATACGCAGTATTTT.

This clone was picked up a small number of times. V gene TRBV7-9 combines with J gene TRBJ1-6; unclear D gene. Germline V gene sequence: CDR1 SEHNR, CDR2 FQNEAQ (reference sequence). The CDR3 length is 16 residues. Trimming pared 8 bases from V and 0 bases from J, leaving 14 bases between. This CDR3 reads CASREAPVSYNSPLHF. CDR3 in DNA: TGTGCCAGCCGAGAGGCACCCGTCTCCTATAATTCACCCCTCCACTTT.

This clone showed up just once. The genes are TRBV7-8 and TRBJ1-1; the D is unclear. Trimming removed 3 bases at V and 1 base at J, with 6 bases between. The CDR3 is 13 amino acids. CDR1 is SGHVS, CDR2 FQNEAQ, per germline. As DNA, the CDR3 is TGTGCCAGCAGCTTGACGGGGAACACTGAAGCTTTCTTT. Translated: CASSLTGNTEAFF.

The chain carries TRBV7-2 and TRBJ2-7; 10 bases map to TRBD2. Unmatched junction bases numbered 2, after V lost 0 bases and J lost 6 bases. The germline gives CDR1 SGHTA, CDR2 FQGNSA. There are 14 residues in the CDR3. This CDR3 reads CASSLASGGAEQYF. In nucleotides, the CDR3 is TGTGCCAGCAGCTTAGCCAGCGGGGGGGCCGAGCAGTACTTC.